The rows below give T cell receptor beta chains drawn from one sample of a study of response to subunit inactivated influenza vaccine. TCRdb re-called the RT-PCR reads with MiXCR, one entry per CDR3 protein. The sample holds 400,000 to 650,000 distinct CDR3 sequences, approximately 7.3% seen once. Sequencing used PBMCs from blood, obtained 23 months after vaccination. Every receptor here comes from a man aged 50 to 69 who received an inactivated influenza vaccine. Both conserved end residues are part of each CDR3. A D gene is named only where the DNA matches it firmly. Size is omitted from some rows. Given values are once, few, many or a class for expanded clones.

j_call clone_size d_call v_call cdr3_aa cdr3_nt
TRBJ2-3 NA TRBD2 TRBV11-2 CASSTSNGGVTDTQYF TGTGCCAGCAGCACCTCCAATGGGGGGGTCACAGATACGCAGTATTTT
TRBJ1-5 few NA TRBV7-2 CASSLGVTSNQPQHF TGTGCCAGCAGCTTAGGGGTAACGAGCAATCAGCCCCAGCATTTT
TRBJ2-1 few NA TRBV21-1 CASNERGRERRGAYNEQFF TGTGCCAGCAACGAAAGAGGTCGGGAGCGGAGGGGGGCTTACAATGAGCAGTTCTTC
TRBJ2-1 many NA TRBV7-2 CASSFSPYSYNEQFF TGTGCCAGCAGCTTTTCCCCTTACTCCTACAATGAGCAGTTCTTC
TRBJ2-7 few NA TRBV7-2 CASSPPGGGDSYEQYF TGTGCCAGCAGCCCGCCCGGTGGAGGAGACTCCTACGAGCAGTACTTC
TRBJ1-1 NA TRBD1 TRBV5-1 CASSPGDRNTEAFF TGCGCCAGCAGCCCCGGGGACAGAAACACTGAAGCTTTCTTT
TRBJ2-3 many TRBD2 TRBV4-3 CASSHWLAGGSTDTQYF TGCGCCAGCAGCCATTGGTTAGCGGGGGGAAGCACAGATACGCAGTATTTT
TRBJ2-5 few TRBD1 TRBV6-1 CASSQQGKETQYF TGTGCCAGCAGCCAACAGGGGAAAGAGACCCAGTACTTC
TRBJ2-3 NA NA TRBV29-1 CSVAKGSLAADTQYF TGCAGCGTTGCAAAGGGCAGCCTGGCGGCAGATACGCAGTATTTT
TRBJ2-3 once NA TRBV7-9 CASSSGTASTDTHYF TGTGCCAGCAGCTCCGGGACCGCTAGCACAGATACGCACTATTTT
TRBJ1-1 many NA TRBV6-5 CASSYARNTEAFF TGTGCCAGCAGTTACGCCCGGAACACTGAAGCTTTCTTT
TRBJ2-1 NA NA TRBV15 CATSRDFGDLDEQFF TGTGCCACCAGCAGAGATTTCGGGGATCTCGATGAGCAGTTCTTC
TRBJ1-2 few NA TRBV6-5 CASSYHETGRYYGYTF TGTGCCAGCAGTTATCATGAAACAGGGAGGTACTACGGCTACACCTTC
TRBJ2-7 NA TRBD1 TRBV20-1 CSASGQGDYEQYF TGCAGTGCTAGCGGCCAGGGGGACTACGAGCAGTACTTC
TRBJ1-2 NA NA TRBV7-9 CASSQGGGLYGYTF TGTGCCAGCTCTCAGGGCGGAGGTTTGTATGGCTACACCTTC
TRBJ2-1 few TRBD2 TRBV27 CASSLSSLAGGLSSYNEQFF TGTGCCAGCAGTTTATCGTCGCTAGCGGGGGGCCTCAGCTCCTACAATGAGCAGTTCTTC
TRBJ1-2 NA NA TRBV20-1 CSAALAGPGYTF TGCAGTGCGGCCTTGGCGGGGCCTGGCTACACCTTC
TRBJ2-2 few TRBD2 TRBV12-3/TRBV12-4 CASSITSAPGELFF TGTGCCAGCAGTATAACTAGCGCTCCCGGGGAGCTGTTTTTT
TRBJ1-2 many NA TRBV15 CATSRDLTEGYTF TGTGCCACCAGCAGGGACCTGACCGAAGGCTACACCTTC
TRBJ2-7 many TRBD2 TRBV18 CASSPPSSGSSYEQYF TGTGCCAGCTCACCACCGTCTAGCGGCAGCTCCTACGAGCAGTACTTC
TRBJ1-1 NA NA TRBV4-1 CASSLRDMGEAFF TGCGCCAGCAGCCTTCGGGACATGGGTGAAGCTTTCTTT
TRBJ2-7 NA NA TRBV6-2/TRBV6-3 CASTLTGSSSYEQYF TGTGCCAGCACGTTGACGGGGTCCTCTTCCTACGAGCAGTACTTC
TRBJ2-1 few TRBD2 TRBV6-5 CASSLERGGPIEQFF TGTGCCAGCAGTTTAGAGCGGGGGGGCCCCATAGAGCAGTTCTTC
TRBJ2-2 NA TRBD2 TRBV5-4 CASTGGGTPNTGELFF TGTGCCAGCACCGGGGGGGGGACACCGAACACCGGGGAGCTGTTTTTT
TRBJ2-1 NA NA TRBV27 CASSLSRLNEQFF TGTGCCAGCAGTTTATCACGTCTCAATGAGCAGTTCTTC
TRBJ2-5 few TRBD2 TRBV3-1 CASSQLWTSQGETQYF TGTGCCAGCAGCCAACTATGGACTAGCCAGGGAGAGACCCAGTACTTC
TRBJ2-5 many NA TRBV7-2 CASSLESGLAETQYF TGTGCCAGCAGCTTAGAGTCGGGGCTTGCAGAGACCCAGTACTTC
TRBJ2-7 NA NA TRBV5-1 CASSQDTNYEQYF TGCGCCAGCAGCCAGGACACTAACTACGAGCAGTACTTC
TRBJ2-3 few TRBD1 TRBV2 CASSLGQGLVTDTQYF TGTGCCAGCAGTTTAGGACAGGGTCTAGTCACAGATACGCAGTATTTT
TRBJ2-1 NA TRBD2 TRBV7-9 CASSLAGLVEFF TGTGCCAGCAGCTTAGCTGGACTAGTAGAGTTCTTC
TRBJ1-3 few NA TRBV6-5 CASSYGGPGNTIYF TGTGCCAGCAGTTATGGGGGGCCTGGAAACACCATATATTTT
TRBJ2-5 many NA TRBV27 CASSSGGRGTQYF TGTGCCAGCAGTTCCGGGGGTCGGGGGACCCAGTACTTC
TRBJ2-7 NA NA TRBV18 CASSPQGPHWTDSYEQYF TGTGCCAGCTCACCACAGGGTCCCCATTGGACAGACTCCTACGAGCAGTACTTC
TRBJ2-7 few NA TRBV4-3 CASSQGAEKSYVPYEQYF TGCGCCAGCAGCCAAGGGGCGGAAAAGTCTTATGTCCCCTACGAGCAGTACTTC